Listed below are T cell receptor beta chains from one sample, sequenced in a study of T cell responses to AZD1222 COVID-19 vaccine. Profiling relied on immunoSEQ multiplex PCR, and the TCRdb table lists in-frame clones only, not all of them. The sample includes 85,000 to 100,000 clones, 85% to 90% of them seen just once. Sequencing was performed on peripheral blood, taken on day 0 of AZD1222 vaccination. These receptors were taken from an adult in good health. Each CDR3 is given with its conserved first and last residue. Each record gives: D gene, V gene, clone size, J gene, CDR3 DNA, CDR3 protein. The D gene is left open where the match is weak. Clone size is given for some rows only: seen once, a few or many times, or a class if the clone is expanded.

d_call: .
v_call: TRBV25-1
clone_size: .
j_call: TRBJ2-7
cdr3_nt: TGTGCCAGCAGTCCCCACGGGGCCGACCGCTCCTACGAGCAGTACTTC
cdr3_aa: CASSPHGADRSYEQYF

d_call: TRBD2
v_call: TRBV5-1
clone_size: once
j_call: TRBJ2-7
cdr3_nt: TGCGCCAGCAGCGTTAGCGGGCGGACCTACGAGCAGTACTTC
cdr3_aa: CASSVSGRTYEQYF

d_call: .
v_call: TRBV28
clone_size: .
j_call: TRBJ1-2
cdr3_nt: TGTGCCAGCAGTTTAATAGGGGACTATGGCTACACCTTC
cdr3_aa: CASSLIGDYGYTF

d_call: .
v_call: TRBV11-3
clone_size: once
j_call: TRBJ2-1
cdr3_nt: TGTGCCAGCAGCTTAGGGTCCACCTTGAACAATGAGCAGTTCTTC
cdr3_aa: CASSLGSTLNNEQFF

d_call: .
v_call: TRBV3-1/TRBV3-2
clone_size: .
j_call: TRBJ1-4
cdr3_nt: TGTGCCAGCAGATTGGCAGGTGGAAGTGAAAAACTGTTTTTT
cdr3_aa: CASRLAGGSEKLFF

d_call: .
v_call: TRBV30
clone_size: .
j_call: TRBJ1-3
cdr3_nt: TGTGCCTGGGGTCGGGGGGCCATCTCTGGAAACACCATATATTTT
cdr3_aa: CAWGRGAISGNTIYF

d_call: .
v_call: TRBV28
clone_size: once
j_call: TRBJ1-2
cdr3_nt: TGTGCCAGCAGTTCCACACGGACCTATGGCTACACCTTC
cdr3_aa: CASSSTRTYGYTF

d_call: .
v_call: TRBV6-4
clone_size: .
j_call: TRBJ2-3
cdr3_nt: TGTGCCAGCAGAGCACAGGAAACGCAGTATTTT
cdr3_aa: CASRAQETQYF

d_call: .
v_call: TRBV19
clone_size: once
j_call: TRBJ2-5
cdr3_nt: TGTGCCAGTAGTATTTTGGCGGAAGAGACCCAGTACTTC
cdr3_aa: CASSILAEETQYF

d_call: .
v_call: TRBV7-9
clone_size: .
j_call: TRBJ2-2
cdr3_nt: TGTGCCAGCAGCTTAGGACAGAACACCGGGGAGCTGTTTTTT
cdr3_aa: CASSLGQNTGELFF

d_call: .
v_call: TRBV29-1
clone_size: once
j_call: TRBJ1-2
cdr3_nt: TGCAGCGTTGAAACAGGGTCACGTTACACCTTC
cdr3_aa: CSVETGSRYTF

d_call: .
v_call: TRBV11-1
clone_size: .
j_call: TRBJ2-3
cdr3_nt: TGTGCCAGCAGCCCTAGCCGGGATACGCAGTATTTT
cdr3_aa: CASSPSRDTQYF

d_call: TRBD1
v_call: TRBV19
clone_size: .
j_call: TRBJ2-5
cdr3_nt: TGTGCCAGTAGTATTTTTCAGGGGGCTGGAGAGACCCAGTACTTC
cdr3_aa: CASSIFQGAGETQYF

d_call: .
v_call: TRBV5-5
clone_size: .
j_call: TRBJ1-1
cdr3_nt: TGTGCCAGCAGCTTGGCCGGGGAGCTGAACACTGAAGCTTTCTTT
cdr3_aa: CASSLAGELNTEAFF